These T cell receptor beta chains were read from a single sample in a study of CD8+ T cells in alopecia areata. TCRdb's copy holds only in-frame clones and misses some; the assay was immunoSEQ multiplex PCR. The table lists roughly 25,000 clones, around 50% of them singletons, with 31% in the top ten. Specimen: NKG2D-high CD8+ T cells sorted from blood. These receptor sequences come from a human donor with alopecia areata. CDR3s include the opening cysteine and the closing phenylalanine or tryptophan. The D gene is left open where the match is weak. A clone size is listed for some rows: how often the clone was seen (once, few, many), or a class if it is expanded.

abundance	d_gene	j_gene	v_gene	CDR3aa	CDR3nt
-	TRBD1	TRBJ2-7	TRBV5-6	CASSSARDRAYEQYF	TGTGCCAGCAGCTCTGCCCGGGACAGGGCCTACGAGCAGTACTTC
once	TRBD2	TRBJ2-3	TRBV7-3	CASSLGLADTDTQYF	TGTGCCAGCAGCCTCGGACTAGCGGACACAGATACGCAGTATTTT
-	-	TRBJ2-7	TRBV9	CASSVAPSYSYEQYF	TGTGCCAGCAGCGTAGCCCCCTCATATTCCTACGAGCAGTACTTC
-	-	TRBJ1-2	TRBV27	CASTRAFRDPLMDGYTF	TGTGCCAGCACCCGCGCGTTCCGGGACCCCCTCATGGATGGCTACACCTTC
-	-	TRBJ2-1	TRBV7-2	CASSLRRTTYNEQFF	TGTGCCAGCAGCTTGCGGAGGACCACCTACAATGAGCAGTTCTTC
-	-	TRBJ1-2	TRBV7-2	CASSGWTEFYGYTF	TGTGCCAGCAGCGGATGGACTGAGTTCTATGGCTACACCTTC
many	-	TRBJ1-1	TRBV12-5	CASGFSGTEAFF	TGTGCTAGTGGTTTTTCGGGGACTGAAGCTTTCTTT
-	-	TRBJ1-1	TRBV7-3	CASSLTGQARPSDTEAFF	TGTGCCAGCAGCTTAACGGGTCAGGCCCGTCCCTCCGACACTGAAGCTTTCTTT
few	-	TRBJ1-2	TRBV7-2	CASSRADYGYTF	TGTGCCAGCAGCAGGGCGGACTATGGCTACACCTTC
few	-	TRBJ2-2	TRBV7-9	CASIYVIGDPNTGELFF	TGTGCCAGCATCTACGTCATTGGGGATCCGAACACCGGGGAGCTGTTTTTT
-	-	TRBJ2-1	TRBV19	CASQHGSSYNEQFF	TGTGCCAGTCAGCACGGAAGTTCCTACAATGAGCAGTTCTTC
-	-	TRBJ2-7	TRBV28	CASSGSDTSWDEQYF	TGTGCCAGCAGTGGGTCGGACACTTCCTGGGACGAGCAGTACTTC
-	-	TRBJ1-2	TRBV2	CASSTTLMNYGYTF	TGTGCCAGCAGTACGACCCTGATGAACTATGGCTACACCTTC
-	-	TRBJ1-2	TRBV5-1	CASSSRPLQDALGYTF	TGCGCCAGCAGCTCCAGACCTTTACAGGACGCCTTGGGCTACACCTTC
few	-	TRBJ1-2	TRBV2	CASSEGPGANYGYTF	TGTGCCAGCAGTGAGGGGCCGGGGGCGAACTATGGCTACACCTTC
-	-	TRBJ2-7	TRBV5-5	CASSITEGGTYEQYF	TGTGCCAGCAGCATAACTGAAGGGGGGACTTACGAGCAGTACTTC
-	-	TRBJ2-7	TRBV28	CASSLPSWEPRYEQYF	TGTGCCAGCAGTTTACCCTCGTGGGAGCCGCGCTACGAGCAGTACTTC
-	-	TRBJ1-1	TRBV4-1	CASSLGGARTEAFF	TGCGCCAGCAGCCTGGGGGGCGCAAGAACTGAAGCTTTCTTT
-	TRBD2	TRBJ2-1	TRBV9	CASSVRTSGSHEQFF	TGTGCCAGCAGCGTACGGACTAGCGGGAGTCATGAGCAGTTCTTC
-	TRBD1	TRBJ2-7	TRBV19	CASSPQGAYEQYF	TGTGCCAGTAGCCCCCAGGGGGCTTACGAGCAGTACTTC
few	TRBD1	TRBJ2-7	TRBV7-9	CASGLGTASSYEQYF	TGTGCCAGCGGACTTGGGACAGCTTCCTCCTACGAGCAGTACTTC
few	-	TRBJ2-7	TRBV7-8	CASSPGQTYEQYF	TGTGCCAGCAGCCCAGGACAAACCTACGAGCAGTACTTC